The 21 T cell receptor beta chains presented below share a single source sample, sequenced in a study of cytomegalovirus exposure and HLA in healthy donors. Both 60 Vbeta primers and 13 Jbeta primers went into the PCR. Measured with immunoSEQ multiplex PCR; TCRdb has only the in-frame clones, and not every one. The table includes 110,000 or so clones, just under 70% detected once. Specimen: PBMCs. Receptors were obtained from a woman in her 70s in good health and CMV-seropositive.

This clone was picked up a small number of times. The rearrangement joins TRBV30 to TRBJ2-2, with 7 bases matching TRBD2. CDR1 and CDR2 (germline): GTSNPN, SVGIG (reference sequence). The trim removed 2 bases at V and 5 bases at J, leaving 8 bases unmatched. The CDR3 is 15 residues long. For the CDR3, the DNA is TGTGCCTGGAGTCGCGGGGGAGCGGGTACCGGGGAGCTGTTTTTT. This gives the protein CAWSRGGAGTGELFF.

The chain recombines TRBV2 with TRBJ1-4; tentatively, D is TRBD1 (5 bases). The V end was cut by 3 bases, the J end by 1 base, with 12 bases between. The CDR3 length is 16 residues. CDR1 and CDR2 (germline): SNHLY, FYNNEI. The CDR3 reads CASSDGQSGTNEKLFF. The CDR3 DNA reads as TGTGCCAGCAGTGACGGACAAAGTGGAACTAATGAAAAACTGTTTTTT.

The genes are TRBV18 and TRBJ1-5; no definite D call. This CDR3 has 14 residues. V was trimmed by 2 bases and J by 4 bases, leaving 9 bases between them. From germline, CDR1 is KGHSH and CDR2 LQKENI. The CDR3 nucleotides are TGTGCCAGCTCACCATGGGGAGATAATCAGCCCCAGCATTTT. This codes for CASSPWGDNQPQHF. Full variable domain (rest looked up from reference TRBV18 and TRBJ1-5): NAGVMQNPRHLVRRRGQEARLRCSPMKGHSHVYWYRQLPEEGLKFMVYLQKENIIDESGMPKERFSAEFPKEGPSILRIQQVVRGDSAAYFCASSPWGDNQPQHFGDGTRLSIL.

The chain recombines TRBV29-1 with TRBJ2-3; D might be TRBD1 (6 bases). Trimming stripped 6 bases from V and 3 bases from J, with 19 bases between. CDR1 SQVTM and CDR2 ANQGSEA come from the germline V gene. CDR3 length equals 15 residues. The CDR3 DNA follows: TGCAGCGTCCGATCTACGGTCCAGGGGACAGATACGCAGTATTTT. It specifies CSVRSTVQGTDTQYF.

This clone is a singleton in its sample. The chain is built from TRBV10-1 and TRBJ1-1; D is perhaps TRBD1 (5 bases). Germline assignment: CDR1 WNHNN and CDR2 SYGVQD (reference sequence). V dropped 4 bases and J dropped 1 base, with 10 bases sitting between them. The CDR3 is 14 amino acids. CDR3: CASSGSTGNTEAFF. The CDR3 region has the DNA TGCGCCAGCAGTGGTTCAACAGGGAACACTGAAGCTTTCTTT.

This clone showed up just once. This chain connects TRBV15 to TRBJ2-5; 10 nucleotides agree with TRBD1. CDR3 length: 14 amino acids. The junction had 8 bases not matched to a gene; V was cut back by 8 bases and J by 5 bases. Germline loops: CDR1 LNHNV, CDR2 YYDKDF (reference sequence). CDR3 in amino acids: CATSRQGATETQYF. As DNA, the CDR3 is TGTGCCACCTCCCGACAGGGGGCAACGGAGACCCAGTACTTC.

The J gene is TRBJ2-1, the V gene TRBV29-1; 7 bases are a match to TRBD1. The germline CDR1 and CDR2 sequences are SQVTM and ANQGSEA. The junction had 6 bases not matched to a gene; V was cut back by 3 bases and J by 7 bases. The CDR3 is made up of 13 amino acids. Here the CDR3 reads CSVDPGRGNEQFF. In DNA form, the CDR3 reads TGCAGCGTTGATCCGGGCAGGGGGAATGAGCAGTTCTTC.

This clone has more than one count but fewer than ten. The germline gene is not matched at one end of the junction; a read error may be the cause. V is TRBV5-6 and J is TRBJ2-1; 10 bases fit TRBD1. The germline CDR1 and CDR2 sequences are SGHDT and YYEEEE. The CDR3 runs 14 residues. Here the CDR3 DNA reads TGTGCCAGCAGCTACGGACAGGGGGTCCCCCGGAGGGTCTTC. Translation: CASSYGQGVPRRVF. Complete variable domain (other parts from reference TRBV5-6 and TRBJ2-1): DAGVTQSPTHLIKTRGQQVTLRCSPKSGHDTVSWYQQALGQGPQFIFQYYEEEERQRGNFPDRFSGHQFPNYSSELNVNALLLGDSALYLCASSYGQGVPRRVFGPGTRLTVL.

The genes are TRBV6-5 and TRBJ1-2; TRBD1 aligns across 10 bases. With 6 bases clipped from V and 3 bases from J, the junction kept 7 bases outside the gene matches. From germline, CDR1 is MNHEY and CDR2 SVGAGI. The CDR3 has 15 amino acids. The CDR3 spells CASSRWTGGDYGYTF. CDR3 bases: TGTGCCAGCAGCCGTTGGACAGGGGGAGACTATGGCTACACCTTC.

For the CDR3, the DNA is TGTGCCAGCAGCTTAGAGGGGGTTTGGAGCACCACTAGCACAGATACGCAGTATTTT. It yields the protein CASSLEGVWSTTSTDTQYF. The gene calls are TRBV11-1 and TRBJ2-3; D possibly corresponds to TRBD1 (6 bases). Germline CDR1 reads SGHAT; CDR2 reads FQDESV (reference sequence). Trimming left V 1 base short and J 0 bases short, with 20 bases between. The CDR3 totals 19 residues.

The rearrangement links TRBV7-8 to TRBJ1-4; TRBD1 matches at 11 bases. Germline loops: CDR1 SGHVS, CDR2 FQNEAQ. CDR3 size: 16 residues. The V segment lost 6 bases and the J segment 2 bases; nucleotides outside the gene matches: 5. CDR3 sequence: CASRPGTGGTNEKLFF. The CDR3 DNA sequence: TGTGCCAGCAGGCCCGGGACAGGGGGGACTAATGAAAAACTGTTTTTT.

The chain is built from TRBV7-2 and TRBJ2-5, with D perhaps matching TRBD1 (6 bases). The CDR3 runs 13 residues. The germline V gene has CDR1 SGHTA and CDR2 FQGNSA. V lost 1 base and J lost 5, with 8 bases in between. The CDR3 here is CASSLGTAETQYF. CDR3 nucleotide sequence: TGTGCCAGCAGCTTAGGGACAGCTGAGACCCAGTACTTC. The whole variable domain, filled in from reference TRBV7-2 and TRBJ2-5, reads GAGVSQSPSNKVTEKGKDVELRCDPISGHTALYWYRQSLGQGLEFLIYFQGNSAPDKSGLPSDRFSAERTGGSVSTLTIQRTQQEDSAVYLCASSLGTAETQYFGPGTRLLVL.

V is TRBV10-3 and J is TRBJ2-7; the match to TRBD2 covers 10 bases. Germline CDR1 is ENHRY and CDR2 is SYGVKD. The CDR3 extends over 15 amino acids. J gave up 2 bases and V 6 bases, and 7 bases lay outside the gene matches. This CDR3 is CAIRGGLAQTYEQYF. The CDR3 nucleotides read TGTGCCATCAGGGGGGGACTAGCGCAAACCTACGAGCAGTACTTC.

The CDR3: CASSPSGLPNSPLHF. As DNA, the CDR3 is TGTGCCAGCAGCCCTAGCGGTCTCCCTAATTCACCCCTCCACTTT. The V gene is TRBV9, the J gene TRBJ1-6; D uncertain. V gave up 4 bases and J gave up 6 bases, with 14 bases separating them. Germline V gene data show CDR1 as SGDLS and CDR2 as YYNGEE. The CDR3 has 15 residues.

Only one count was recorded for this clone. The V call is TRBV19, the J call TRBJ1-2; D unresolved. Germline V gives CDR1 LNHDA, CDR2 SQIVND (reference sequence). The CDR3 covers 13 residues. With 0 bases removed from V and 4 bases from J, the gap between germline ends came to 6 bases. CDR3 bases: TGTGCCAGTAGTATAGAGGCAGTCTATGGCTACACCTTC. Translated: CASSIEAVYGYTF.

There are a few counts of this clone. The chain employs TRBV2 and TRBJ2-1; TRBD2 aligns across 11 bases. The CDR3 extends over 16 amino acids. V shed 6 bases and J 7 bases; nucleotides not matched to a gene: 11. Germline V CDR1 and CDR2: SNHLY, FYNNEI. The CDR3 protein is CASSASGGPGLNEQFF. The CDR3 DNA is TGTGCCAGCAGCGCTAGCGGGGGGCCGGGGCTTAATGAGCAGTTCTTC.

The chain combines TRBV6-5 with TRBJ1-4; the match to TRBD1 covers 9 bases. Germline V gene lookup returns CDR1 MNHEY and CDR2 SVGAGI. The CDR3 runs 15 residues. The junction had 7 bases not matched to a gene; V was cut back by 6 bases and J by 5 bases. CDR3 DNA sequence: TGTGCCAGCAGCCCCATGACAGGGGGGAATGAAAAACTGTTTTTT. It encodes CASSPMTGGNEKLFF.

This clone occurred once. The gene calls are TRBV2 and TRBJ2-5; 10 nucleotides line up with TRBD1. From germline, CDR1 is SNHLY and CDR2 FYNNEI. V was clipped by 6 bases and J by 1 base; unmatched bases: 5. CDR3 size: 15 residues. This CDR3 is CASSPDRGPQETQYF. The CDR3 nucleotides are TGTGCCAGCAGCCCCGACAGGGGGCCCCAAGAGACCCAGTACTTC.

This chain links TRBV2 with TRBJ2-1; possible D gene TRBD2, 5 bases. CDR3 length: 16 residues. Germline CDR1 SNHLY, CDR2 FYNNEI. The germline V and J ends were trimmed by 8 bases and 0 bases, with 17 bases remaining between them. CDR3 in DNA: TGTGCCAGCGGACGAATCACGGGGAGCTCCTACAATGAGCAGTTCTTC. Its translation: CASGRITGSSYNEQFF.

The chain recombines TRBV30 with TRBJ2-2; D might be TRBD1 (6 bases). The V end lost 5 bases, the J end lost 1 base, and 11 bases lay between the germline ends. This CDR3 has 14 amino acids. Germline loops: CDR1 GTSNPN, CDR2 SVGIG (reference sequence). The CDR3 bases are TGTGCCTGGCCAGGGGTTGGGAACACCGGGGAGCTGTTTTTT. Protein: CAWPGVGNTGELFF.

The CDR3 region is CASSLGSGVNEQFF. For the CDR3, the DNA is TGCGCCAGCAGCTTGGGGTCAGGGGTCAATGAGCAGTTCTTC. The chain uses TRBV5-1 and TRBJ2-1, with D possibly TRBD1 on 6 matching bases. Germline CDR1 SGHRS, CDR2 YFSETQ. The CDR3 runs to 14 residues. V was pared by 0 bases and J by 6 bases, with 10 bases between.